This is a list of T cell receptor beta chains from one sample in a study of blood T cells in healthy people across ages. TCRdb fed the 5' RACE reads into MiXCR, producing one record per CDR3 protein. The sample has 780,000 or so distinct CDR3 sequences, about 61% seen once. Sequenced: blood. The receptors were sampled from a middle-aged man in good health. The CDR3 runs from the conserved cysteine through the conserved F or W. D genes are given only for firm matches. The size entry is marked missing in some rows and otherwise reads once, few, many or a size class.

CASSLGQGDQETQYF TGTGCCAGCAGCTTAGGCCAGGGGGACCAAGAGACCCAGTACTTC once TRBV7-9 TRBD1 TRBJ2-5
CASRTRTGRDYEQYF TGTGCCAGCCGAACCCGGACTGGCCGGGACTACGAGCAGTACTTC few TRBV12-3/TRBV12-4 - TRBJ2-7
CASSSAPGGAFTDTQYF TGTGCCAGCAGTTCCGCCCCCGGGGGGGCCTTCACAGATACGCAGTATTTT - TRBV28 TRBD2 TRBJ2-3
CASSPRRNWGHEQYF TGTGCCAGCAGTCCCCGCCGGAACTGGGGTCACGAGCAGTACTTC few TRBV12-3/TRBV12-4 - TRBJ2-7
CASSARGTGELFF TGTGCCAGCAGCGCCAGGGGAACCGGGGAGCTGTTTTTT - TRBV25-1 - TRBJ2-2
CASTDRTDTEAFF TGTGCCAGCACCGACAGGACGGACACTGAAGCTTTCTTT - TRBV6-2/TRBV6-3 - TRBJ1-1
CASSLSLGVNTEAFF TGTGCCAGCAGTCTCTCCCTCGGGGTGAACACTGAAGCTTTCTTT few TRBV27 - TRBJ1-1
CSARGEGGSSYEQYF TGCAGTGCTAGAGGGGAGGGAGGCAGCTCCTACGAGCAGTACTTC - TRBV20-1 TRBD2 TRBJ2-7
CSASQVRRAAGTQYF TGCAGTGCTAGTCAGGTCCGAAGGGCGGCAGGTACGCAGTATTTT - TRBV20-1 - TRBJ2-3
CASSLSGEGLETYEQYF TGTGCCAGCAGCTTATCAGGGGAAGGACTCGAAACCTACGAGCAGTACTTC - TRBV13 - TRBJ2-7
CATSRDSADQETQYF TGTGCCACCAGCAGAGATTCGGCAGATCAAGAGACCCAGTACTTC once TRBV15 - TRBJ2-5
CASRTLAGGAAYEQYF TGTGCCAGCAGGACTTTAGCGGGAGGCGCGGCCTACGAGCAGTACTTC - TRBV5-6 TRBD2 TRBJ2-7
CASGAGSSYNEQFF TGTGCCAGCGGGGCGGGGAGCTCCTACAATGAGCAGTTCTTC - TRBV7-2 - TRBJ2-1
CASRLAGGSGEQYF TGTGCCAGCAGACTAGCGGGAGGATCGGGTGAGCAGTACTTC - TRBV7-2 TRBD2 TRBJ2-7
CASRGTFSSGANVLTF TGTGCCAGCAGGGGGACATTTAGCTCTGGGGCCAACGTCCTGACTTTC - TRBV12-3/TRBV12-4 - TRBJ2-6
CASSQGYQVADTQYF TGTGCCAGCAGCCAAGGGTACCAGGTGGCAGATACGCAGTATTTT - TRBV14 - TRBJ2-3
CASSLTGSYSGANVLTF TGTGCCAGCAGTTTGACAGGGTCGTACTCTGGGGCCAACGTCCTGACTTTC - TRBV27 TRBD1 TRBJ2-6
CASSQDLRTSGTYEQYF TGCGCCAGCAGCCAAGATCTGAGGACTAGCGGGACCTACGAGCAGTACTTC few TRBV4-3 TRBD2 TRBJ2-7
CASSQGTGDFPGYF TGTGCCAGCAGCCAAGGGACAGGGGACTTCCCCGGGTACTTC - TRBV14 TRBD1 TRBJ2-5
CASSLWDPPQAFF TGTGCCAGCAGTTTATGGGATCCTCCTCAAGCTTTCTTT - TRBV28 - TRBJ1-1
CASSYSYGGNSNQPQHF TGTGCCAGCAGTTACTCCTATGGCGGGAATAGCAATCAGCCCCAGCATTTT once TRBV6-5 - TRBJ1-5
CASRSEGAEREAFF TGTGCCAGCAGGTCGGAAGGGGCGGAGAGAGAAGCTTTCTTT - TRBV6-2/TRBV6-3 - TRBJ1-1
CSAGDAPTGQETQYF TGCAGTGCTGGAGACGCCCCGACAGGACAAGAGACCCAGTACTTC - TRBV20-1 - TRBJ2-5
CSVETGGNEQYF TGCAGCGTTGAAACGGGAGGTAACGAGCAGTACTTC few TRBV29-1 TRBD2 TRBJ2-7
CASRPGAGFSYGYTF TGTGCCAGCAGACCTGGCGCAGGGTTTAGCTATGGCTACACCTTC - TRBV25-1 - TRBJ1-2
CSAGVSGKYEQYF TGCAGTGCCGGGGTTAGCGGGAAGTACGAGCAGTACTTC few TRBV20-1 TRBD2 TRBJ2-7
CASSTLAGVSTGELFF TGTGCCAGCAGTACCCTAGCGGGGGTTAGCACCGGGGAGCTGTTTTTT - TRBV6-5 TRBD2 TRBJ2-2
CAGSHLAGPFPYEQYF TGTGCCGGCAGCCATTTAGCGGGACCTTTCCCCTACGAGCAGTACTTC - TRBV5-4 TRBD2 TRBJ2-7
CASSLSGRPAGADTQYF TGTGCCAGCAGTTTGAGCGGGAGGCCCGCCGGTGCAGATACGCAGTATTTT - TRBV28 TRBD2 TRBJ2-3
CASSWARDGTNYGYTF TGCGCCAGCAGCTGGGCACGGGACGGAACTAACTATGGCTACACCTTC - TRBV5-1 - TRBJ1-2
CASSGRPTETQYF TGTGCCAGCAGCGGGCGTCCGACGGAGACCCAGTACTTC - TRBV2 - TRBJ2-5
CASSHDQRYNEQFF TGTGCCAGCAGCCATGACCAACGGTACAATGAGCAGTTCTTC - TRBV3-1 - TRBJ2-1
CASSPSASGSYNEQFF TGTGCCAGTAGCCCCAGTGCTAGCGGGAGTTACAATGAGCAGTTCTTC once TRBV9 TRBD2 TRBJ2-1
CASTQLAGVSGEQYF TGCGCCAGCACCCAACTAGCGGGAGTATCCGGAGAGCAGTACTTC few TRBV4-1 TRBD2 TRBJ2-7
CAITRGEGEQFF TGTGCCATCACGAGGGGGGAAGGTGAGCAGTTCTTC - TRBV10-3 - TRBJ2-1
CASNGRVSLAGTYYEQYF TGTGCCAGCAATGGTCGGGTATCATTGGCGGGAACCTACTACGAGCAGTACTTC few TRBV6-2/TRBV6-3 - TRBJ2-7
CATSAWVDRVGNEQFF TGTGCCACCAGTGCCTGGGTGGACAGGGTTGGAAATGAGCAGTTCTTC - TRBV24-1 TRBD1 TRBJ2-1
CASSQEPDRGREQYF TGTGCCAGCAGCCAAGAGCCGGACAGGGGGCGCGAGCAGTACTTC few TRBV3-1 TRBD1 TRBJ2-7
CASSPGLRGRADDEQFF TGTGCCAGCAGTCCTGGTTTACGAGGGAGGGCCGATGATGAGCAGTTCTTC - TRBV28 TRBD2 TRBJ2-1
CASSFDKRGGSDTQYF TGTGCCAGCAGCTTTGACAAGCGGGGGGGCTCAGATACGCAGTATTTT - TRBV7-6 TRBD2 TRBJ2-3
CSARDLARGLLDEQYF TGCAGTGCTAGAGATTTGGCCAGGGGCCTCCTAGACGAGCAGTACTTC - TRBV20-1 - TRBJ2-7
CASSGAYSGSYEQYF TGTGCCAGCAGTGGGGCCTATAGCGGGAGCTACGAGCAGTACTTC - TRBV6-1 TRBD2 TRBJ2-7
CASSSRQGSRNEQFF TGTGCCAGCAGCTCAAGACAGGGTAGTAGGAATGAGCAGTTCTTC - TRBV7-2 TRBD1 TRBJ2-1
CAISPEQLADLNIQYF TGTGCCATCAGTCCGGAGCAACTAGCGGACTTAAACATTCAGTACTTC few TRBV10-3 TRBD2 TRBJ2-4
CASSFVQYSGANVLTF TGTGCCAGCAGCTTTGTACAGTACTCTGGGGCCAACGTCCTGACTTTC - TRBV7-2 - TRBJ2-6
CATQGAPDTQYF TGTGCCACCCAGGGGGCACCAGATACGCAGTATTTT - TRBV28 TRBD1 TRBJ2-3
CASILPGTSGRLYEQYF TGTGCCAGCATCCTACCCGGGACTAGCGGGAGACTATACGAGCAGTACTTC - TRBV7-3 TRBD2 TRBJ2-7
CASTSGGYDGYTF TGTGCCAGCACCTCAGGGGGCTACGATGGCTACACCTTC - TRBV27 TRBD1 TRBJ1-2
CASSESTGNFRGYTF TGTGCCAGCAGTGAATCAACGGGGAATTTTCGGGGCTACACCTTC - TRBV25-1 - TRBJ1-2
CASTRDASCNEQFF TGTGCCAGCACTCGGGACGCTTCCTGCAATGAGCAGTTCTTC - TRBV27 - TRBJ2-1
CASSERASGSLYNEQFF TGCGCCAGCAGTGAGCGGGCTAGCGGGAGTCTCTACAATGAGCAGTTCTTC - TRBV10-2 TRBD2 TRBJ2-1